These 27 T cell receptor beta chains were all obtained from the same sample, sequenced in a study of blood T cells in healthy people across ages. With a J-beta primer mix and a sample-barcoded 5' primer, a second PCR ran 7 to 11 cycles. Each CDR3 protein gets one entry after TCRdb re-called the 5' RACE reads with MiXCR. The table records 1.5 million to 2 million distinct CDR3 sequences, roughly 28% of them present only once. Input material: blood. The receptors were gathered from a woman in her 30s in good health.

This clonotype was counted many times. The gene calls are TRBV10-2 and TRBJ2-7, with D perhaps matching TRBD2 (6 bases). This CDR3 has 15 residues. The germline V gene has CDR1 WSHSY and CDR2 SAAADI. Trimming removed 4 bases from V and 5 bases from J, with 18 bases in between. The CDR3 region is CASSVLGLSGHEQYF. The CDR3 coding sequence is TGCGCCAGCAGTGTCCTGGGACTGTCGGGGCACGAGCAGTACTTC.

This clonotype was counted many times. CDR3 bases: TGTGCCAGCATCCCTAGCGGCTACTCCTACAATGAGCAGTTCTTC. It encodes CASIPSGYSYNEQFF. The chain links TRBV21-1 to TRBJ2-1; the table calls TRBD2, which could not be checked here. TRBV21-1 is a recognized pseudogene. This CDR3 is built from 15 residues.

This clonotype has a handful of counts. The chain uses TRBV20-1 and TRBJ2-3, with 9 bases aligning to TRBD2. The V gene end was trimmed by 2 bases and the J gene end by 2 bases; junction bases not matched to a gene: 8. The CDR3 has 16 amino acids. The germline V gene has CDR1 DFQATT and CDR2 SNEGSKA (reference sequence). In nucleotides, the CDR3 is TGCAGTGCTAGATCCGGGGCGGGGGGGAACACAGATACGCAGTATTTT. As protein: CSARSGAGGNTDTQYF.

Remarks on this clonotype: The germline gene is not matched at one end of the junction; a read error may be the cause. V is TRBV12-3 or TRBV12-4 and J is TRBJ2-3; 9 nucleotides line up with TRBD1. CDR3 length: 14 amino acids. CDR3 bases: TGTGTCAGCAGTTTTAGACAGGGGGGAGATACGCAGTATTTT. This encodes CVSSFRQGGDTQYF.

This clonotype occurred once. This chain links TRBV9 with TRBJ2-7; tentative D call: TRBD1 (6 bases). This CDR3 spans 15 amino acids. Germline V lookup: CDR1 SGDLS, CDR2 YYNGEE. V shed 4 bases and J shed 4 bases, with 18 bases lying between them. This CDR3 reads CASSPNTGLIYEQYF. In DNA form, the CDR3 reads TGTGCCAGCAGCCCAAACACAGGGCTGATTTACGAGCAGTACTTC. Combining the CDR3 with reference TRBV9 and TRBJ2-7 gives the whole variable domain DSGVTQTPKHLITATGQRVTLRCSPRSGDLSVYWYQQSLDQGLQFLIQYYNGEERAKGNILERFSAQQFPDLHSELNLSSLELGDSALYFCASSPNTGLIYEQYFGPGTRLTVT.

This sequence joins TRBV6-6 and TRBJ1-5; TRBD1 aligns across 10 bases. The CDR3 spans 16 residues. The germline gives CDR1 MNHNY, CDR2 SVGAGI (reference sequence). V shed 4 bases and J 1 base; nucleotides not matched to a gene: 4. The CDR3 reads CASSSGTGASNQPQHF. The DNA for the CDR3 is TGTGCCAGCAGTTCTGGGACAGGGGCCAGCAATCAGCCCCAGCATTTT.

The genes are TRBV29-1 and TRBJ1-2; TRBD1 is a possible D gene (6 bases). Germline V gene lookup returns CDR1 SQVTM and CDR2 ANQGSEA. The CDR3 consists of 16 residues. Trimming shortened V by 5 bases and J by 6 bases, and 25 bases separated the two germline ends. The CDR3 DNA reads TGCAGCGTTCATGAAACAGGGCCCCCTACGGGTAATGGCTACACCTTC. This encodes CSVHETGPPTGNGYTF. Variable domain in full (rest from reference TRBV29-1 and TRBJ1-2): SAVISQKPSRDICQRGTSLTIQCQVDSQVTMMFWYRQQPGQSLTLIATANQGSEATYESGFVIDKFPISRPNLTFSTLTVSNMSPEDSSIYLCSVHETGPPTGNGYTFGSGTRLTVV.

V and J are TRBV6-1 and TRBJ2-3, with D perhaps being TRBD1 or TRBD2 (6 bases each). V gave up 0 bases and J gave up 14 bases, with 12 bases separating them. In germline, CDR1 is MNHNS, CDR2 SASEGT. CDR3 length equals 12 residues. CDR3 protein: CASSEAGGGWYF. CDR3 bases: TGTGCCAGCAGTGAAGCAGGGGGAGGCTGGTATTTT.

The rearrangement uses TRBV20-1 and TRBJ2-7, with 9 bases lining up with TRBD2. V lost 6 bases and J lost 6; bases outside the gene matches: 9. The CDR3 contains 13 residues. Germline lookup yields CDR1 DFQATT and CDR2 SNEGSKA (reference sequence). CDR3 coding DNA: TGCAGTGCCTTATCGGCTAGCGGGACCGAGCAGTACTTC. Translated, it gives CSALSASGTEQYF.

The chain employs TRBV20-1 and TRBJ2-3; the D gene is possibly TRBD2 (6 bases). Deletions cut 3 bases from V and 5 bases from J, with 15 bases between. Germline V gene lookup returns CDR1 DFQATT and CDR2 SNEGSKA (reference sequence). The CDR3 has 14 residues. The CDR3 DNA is TGCAGTGCTAGGTGGGCGGGGCCGGGAGATACGCAGTATTTT. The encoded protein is CSARWAGPGDTQYF.

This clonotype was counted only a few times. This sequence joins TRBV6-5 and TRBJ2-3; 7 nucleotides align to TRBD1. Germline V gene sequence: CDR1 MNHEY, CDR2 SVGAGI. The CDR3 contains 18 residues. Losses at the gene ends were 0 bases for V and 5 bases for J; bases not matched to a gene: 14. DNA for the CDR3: TGTGCCAGCAGTTACTCGCCCAAAGAAAGACAGGGCGTAGATACGCAGTATTTT. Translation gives CASSYSPKERQGVDTQYF.

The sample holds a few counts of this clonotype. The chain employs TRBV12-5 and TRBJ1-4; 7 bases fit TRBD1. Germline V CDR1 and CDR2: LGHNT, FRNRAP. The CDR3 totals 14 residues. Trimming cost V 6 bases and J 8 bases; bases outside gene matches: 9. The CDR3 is CASGSGGLNEKLFF. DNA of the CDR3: TGTGCTAGTGGATCAGGGGGACTTAACGAAAAACTGTTTTTT.

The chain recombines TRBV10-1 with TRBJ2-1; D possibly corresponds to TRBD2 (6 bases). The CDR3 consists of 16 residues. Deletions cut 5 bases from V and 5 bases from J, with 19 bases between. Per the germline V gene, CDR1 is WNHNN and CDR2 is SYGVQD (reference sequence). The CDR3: CASSKGPFPGDNEQFF. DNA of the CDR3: TGCGCCAGCAGTAAAGGACCATTCCCGGGGGACAATGAGCAGTTCTTC.

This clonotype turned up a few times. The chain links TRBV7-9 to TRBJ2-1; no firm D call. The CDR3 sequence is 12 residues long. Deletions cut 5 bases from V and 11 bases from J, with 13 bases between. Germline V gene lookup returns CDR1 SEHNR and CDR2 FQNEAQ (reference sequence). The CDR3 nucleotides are TGTGCCAGCAGCCGGACCGGGTATAAGCAGTTCTTC. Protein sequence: CASSRTGYKQFF.

The CDR3 bases are TGCGCCAGCAGCGGGGGACAGGGCACATCAACCGAGCAGTACTTC. Residues: CASSGGQGTSTEQYF. The chain uses TRBV5-1 and TRBJ2-7; 9 bases agree with TRBD1. V gave up 4 bases and J gave up 6 bases; unmatched junction bases: 11. This CDR3 spans 15 amino acids. Per germline, CDR1 SGHRS and CDR2 YFSETQ.

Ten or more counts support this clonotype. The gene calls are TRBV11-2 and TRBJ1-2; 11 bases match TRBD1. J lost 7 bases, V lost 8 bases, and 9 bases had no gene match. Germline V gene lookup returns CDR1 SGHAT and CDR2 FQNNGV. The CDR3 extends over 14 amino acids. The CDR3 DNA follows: TGTGCCAGCTCCCTTGGACAGGGGGCGCGTGGCTACACCTTC. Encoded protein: CASSLGQGARGYTF. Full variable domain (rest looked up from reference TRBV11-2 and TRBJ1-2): EAGVAQSPRYKIIEKRQSVAFWCNPISGHATLYWYQQILGQGPKLLIQFQNNGVVDDSQLPKDRFSAERLKGVDSTLKIQPAKLEDSAVYLCASSLGQGARGYTFGSGTRLTVV.

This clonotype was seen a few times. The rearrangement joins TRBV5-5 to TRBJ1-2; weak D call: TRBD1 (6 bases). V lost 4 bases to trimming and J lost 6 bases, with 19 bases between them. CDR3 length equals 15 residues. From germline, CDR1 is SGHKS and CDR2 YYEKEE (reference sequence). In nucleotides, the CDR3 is TGTGCCAGCAGCGAAGGACAGCCTACCTCCCATGGCTACACCTTC. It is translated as CASSEGQPTSHGYTF.

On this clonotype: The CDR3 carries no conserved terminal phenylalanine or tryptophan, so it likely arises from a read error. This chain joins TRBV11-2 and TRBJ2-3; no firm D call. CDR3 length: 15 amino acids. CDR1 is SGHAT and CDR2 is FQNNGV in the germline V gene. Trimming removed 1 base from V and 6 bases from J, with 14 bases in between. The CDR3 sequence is CASSLVSGLADTQYC. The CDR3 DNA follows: TGTGCCAGCAGCTTAGTTTCCGGGTTGGCGGATACGCAGTATTGT.

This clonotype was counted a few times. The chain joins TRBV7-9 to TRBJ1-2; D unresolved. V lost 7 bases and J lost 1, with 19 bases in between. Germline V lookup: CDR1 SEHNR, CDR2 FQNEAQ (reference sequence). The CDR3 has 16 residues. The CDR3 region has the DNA TGTGCCAGCATCCTGGGCGAGGTCGGACTTAACTATGGCTACACCTTC. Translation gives CASILGEVGLNYGYTF. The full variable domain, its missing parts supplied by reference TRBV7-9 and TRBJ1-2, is DTGVSQNPRHKITKRGQNVTFRCDPISEHNRLYWYRQTLGQGPEFLTYFQNEAQLEKSRLLSDRFSAERPKGSFSTLEIQRTEQGDSAMYLCASILGEVGLNYGYTFGSGTRLTVV.

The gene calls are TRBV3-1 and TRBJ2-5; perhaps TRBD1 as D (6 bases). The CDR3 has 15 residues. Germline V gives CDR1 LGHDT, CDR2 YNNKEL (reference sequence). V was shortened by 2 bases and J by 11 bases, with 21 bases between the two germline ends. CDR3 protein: CASSQQGTQIGEQYF. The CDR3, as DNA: TGTGCCAGCAGCCAACAGGGGACCCAGATCGGGGAGCAGTACTTC.

In DNA form, the CDR3 reads TGTGCCAGCACTTGGGGCGGAGGAACTGAAGCTTTCTTT. Protein sequence: CASTWGGGTEAFF. This chain joins TRBV6-5 and TRBJ1-1; TRBD1 might be the D (5 bases). V lost 7 bases to trimming and J lost 5 bases, with 14 bases between them. The CDR3 runs to 13 residues. CDR1 and CDR2 from the germline V gene are MNHEY and SVGAGI.

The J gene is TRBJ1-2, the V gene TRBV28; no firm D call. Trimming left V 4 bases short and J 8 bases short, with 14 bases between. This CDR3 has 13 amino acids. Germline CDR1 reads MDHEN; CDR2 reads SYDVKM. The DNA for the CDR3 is TGTGCCAGCAGTTCGCCGTCCTCGACCGGCTACACCTTC. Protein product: CASSSPSSTGYTF.

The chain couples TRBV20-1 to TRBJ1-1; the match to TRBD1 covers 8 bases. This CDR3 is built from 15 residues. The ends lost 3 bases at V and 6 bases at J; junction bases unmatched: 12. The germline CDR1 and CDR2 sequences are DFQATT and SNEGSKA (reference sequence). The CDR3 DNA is TGCAGTGCTAGCCCGGGGCAGGGGGCGGGCGCTGAAGCTTTCTTT. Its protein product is CSASPGQGAGAEAFF.

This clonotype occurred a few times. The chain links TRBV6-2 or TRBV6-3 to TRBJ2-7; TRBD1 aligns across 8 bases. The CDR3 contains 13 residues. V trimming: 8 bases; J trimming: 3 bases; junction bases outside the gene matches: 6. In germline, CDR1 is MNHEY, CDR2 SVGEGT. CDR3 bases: TGTGCCAGCGCTACCGGACAGGGCTACGAGCAGTACTTC. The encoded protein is CASATGQGYEQYF.

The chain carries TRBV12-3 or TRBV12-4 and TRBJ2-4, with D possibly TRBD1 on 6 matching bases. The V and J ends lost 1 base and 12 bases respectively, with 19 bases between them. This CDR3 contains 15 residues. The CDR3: CASSLGLKGGKGQYF. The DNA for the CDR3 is TGTGCCAGCAGTTTAGGCCTTAAAGGGGGAAAGGGTCAGTACTTC.

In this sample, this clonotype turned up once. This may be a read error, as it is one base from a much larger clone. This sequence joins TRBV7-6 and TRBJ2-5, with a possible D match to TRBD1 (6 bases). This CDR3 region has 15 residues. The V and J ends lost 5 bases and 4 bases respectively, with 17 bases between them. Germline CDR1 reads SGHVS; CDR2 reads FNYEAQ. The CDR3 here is CASSPYDRCGETQYF. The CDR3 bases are TGTGCCAGCAGCCCATACGACAGGTGCGGAGAGACCCAGTACTTC.

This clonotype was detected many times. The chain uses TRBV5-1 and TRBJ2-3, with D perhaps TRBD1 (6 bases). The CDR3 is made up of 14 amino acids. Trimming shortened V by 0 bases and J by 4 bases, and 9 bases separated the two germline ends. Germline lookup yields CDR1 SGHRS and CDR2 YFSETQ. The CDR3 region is CASSLAGAPDTQYF. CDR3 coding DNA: TGCGCCAGCAGCTTGGCAGGGGCACCAGATACGCAGTATTTT.